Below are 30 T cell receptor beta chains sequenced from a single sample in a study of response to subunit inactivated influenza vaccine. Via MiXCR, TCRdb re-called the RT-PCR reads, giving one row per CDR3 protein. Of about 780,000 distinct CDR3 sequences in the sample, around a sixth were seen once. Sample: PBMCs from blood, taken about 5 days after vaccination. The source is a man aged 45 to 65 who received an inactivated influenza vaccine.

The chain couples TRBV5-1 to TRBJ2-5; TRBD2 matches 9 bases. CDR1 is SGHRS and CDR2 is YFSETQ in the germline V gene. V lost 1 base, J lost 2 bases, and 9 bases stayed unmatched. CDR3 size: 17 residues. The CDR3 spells CASSLLAGADFQETQYF. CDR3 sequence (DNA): TGCGCCAGCAGCTTGTTAGCGGGGGCGGATTTTCAAGAGACCCAGTACTTC.

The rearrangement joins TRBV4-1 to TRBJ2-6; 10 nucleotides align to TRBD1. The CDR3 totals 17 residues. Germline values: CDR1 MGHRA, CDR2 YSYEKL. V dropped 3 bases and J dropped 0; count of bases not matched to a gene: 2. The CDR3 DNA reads TGCGCCAGCAGCCAGGACAGGGGGACCTCTGGGGCCAACGTCCTGACTTTC. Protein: CASSQDRGTSGANVLTF.

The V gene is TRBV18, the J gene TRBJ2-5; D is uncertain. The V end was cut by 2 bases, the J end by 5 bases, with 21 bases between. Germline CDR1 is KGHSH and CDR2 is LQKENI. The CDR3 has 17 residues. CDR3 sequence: CASSPSGWQSNWETQYF. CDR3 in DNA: TGTGCCAGCTCACCAAGTGGGTGGCAGTCGAATTGGGAGACCCAGTACTTC.

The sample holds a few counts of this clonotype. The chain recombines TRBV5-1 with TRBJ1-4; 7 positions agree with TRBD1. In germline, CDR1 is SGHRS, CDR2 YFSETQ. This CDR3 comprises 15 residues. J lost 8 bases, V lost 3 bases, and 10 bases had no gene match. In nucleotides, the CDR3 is TGCGCCAGCAGCTACATAACAGGGGAAATAGAAAAACTGTTTTTT. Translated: CASSYITGEIEKLFF.

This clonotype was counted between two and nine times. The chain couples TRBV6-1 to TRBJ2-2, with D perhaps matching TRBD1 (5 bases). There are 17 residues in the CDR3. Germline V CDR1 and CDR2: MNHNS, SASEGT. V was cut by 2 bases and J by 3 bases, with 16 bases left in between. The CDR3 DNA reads TGTGCCAGCAGTGAATGGAATAGGGGAAAACACACCGGGGAGCTGTTTTTT. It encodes CASSEWNRGKHTGELFF.

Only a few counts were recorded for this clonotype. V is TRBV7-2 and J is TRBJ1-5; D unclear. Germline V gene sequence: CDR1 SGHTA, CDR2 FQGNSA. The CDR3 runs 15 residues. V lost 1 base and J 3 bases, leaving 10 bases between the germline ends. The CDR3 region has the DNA TGTGCCAGCAGCTTAGGAAGCAGATACAATCAGCCCCAGCATTTT. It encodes CASSLGSRYNQPQHF.

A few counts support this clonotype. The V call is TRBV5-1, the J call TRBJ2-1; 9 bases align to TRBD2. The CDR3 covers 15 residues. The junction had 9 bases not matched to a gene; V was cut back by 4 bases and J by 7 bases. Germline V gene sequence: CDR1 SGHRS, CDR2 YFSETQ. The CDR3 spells CASSGSGGFPNEQFF. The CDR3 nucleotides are TGCGCCAGCAGCGGAAGCGGGGGGTTCCCTAATGAGCAGTTCTTC.

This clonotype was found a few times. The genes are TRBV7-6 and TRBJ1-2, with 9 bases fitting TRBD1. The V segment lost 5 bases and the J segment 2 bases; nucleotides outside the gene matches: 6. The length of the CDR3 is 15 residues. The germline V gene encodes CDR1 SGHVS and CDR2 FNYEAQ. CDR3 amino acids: CASSTNRGRNYGYTF. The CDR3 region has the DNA TGTGCCAGCAGCACCAACAGGGGGCGAAACTATGGCTACACCTTC.

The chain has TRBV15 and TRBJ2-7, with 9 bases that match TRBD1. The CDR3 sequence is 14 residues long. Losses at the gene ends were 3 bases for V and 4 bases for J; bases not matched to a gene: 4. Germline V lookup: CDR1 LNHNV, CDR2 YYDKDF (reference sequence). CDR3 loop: CATSRNRGRYEQYF. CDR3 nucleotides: TGTGCCACCAGCAGGAACAGGGGGCGGTACGAGCAGTACTTC.

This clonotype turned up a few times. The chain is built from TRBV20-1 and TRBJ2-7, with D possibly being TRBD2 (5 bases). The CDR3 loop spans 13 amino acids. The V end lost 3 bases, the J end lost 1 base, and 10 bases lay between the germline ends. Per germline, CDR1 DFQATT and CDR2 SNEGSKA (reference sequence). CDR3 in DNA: TGCAGTGCTAGCGGGCGACTATCCTACGAGCAGTACTTC. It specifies CSASGRLSYEQYF.

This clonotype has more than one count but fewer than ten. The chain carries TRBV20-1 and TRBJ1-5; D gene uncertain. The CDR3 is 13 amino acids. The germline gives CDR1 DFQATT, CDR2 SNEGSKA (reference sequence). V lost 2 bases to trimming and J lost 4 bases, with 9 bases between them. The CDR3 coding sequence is TGCAGTGCTAGATTGGGAGGAAATCAGCCCCAGCATTTT. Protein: CSARLGGNQPQHF.

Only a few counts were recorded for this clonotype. The CDR3 nucleotides are TGTGCCACCAGTGATTTGGGGACAGGGGGCGAGAGGACCGGGGAGCTGTTTTTT. This translates into CATSDLGTGGERTGELFF. This chain uses TRBV24-1 with TRBJ2-2, with TRBD1 matching 12 bases. Losses at the gene ends were 0 bases for V and 5 bases for J; bases not matched to a gene: 6. Germline V gene sequence: CDR1 KGHDR, CDR2 SFDVKD. This CDR3 has 18 amino acids.

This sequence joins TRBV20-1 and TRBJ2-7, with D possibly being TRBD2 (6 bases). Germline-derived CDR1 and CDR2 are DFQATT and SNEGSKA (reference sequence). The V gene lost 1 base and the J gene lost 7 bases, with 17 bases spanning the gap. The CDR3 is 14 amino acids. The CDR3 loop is CSARALDGGSEQYF. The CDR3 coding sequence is TGCAGTGCTAGAGCCTTGGACGGGGGTTCTGAGCAGTACTTC.

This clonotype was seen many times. In DNA, the CDR3 is TGTGCCAGCAGCCCACGTCAACGACAGGGCTACGACGAGCAGTACTTC. It encodes CASSPRQRQGYDEQYF. V is TRBV3-1 and J is TRBJ2-7, with 7 nucleotides matching TRBD1. The V and J ends lost 4 bases and 5 bases, in that order; junction bases with no gene match: 14. From germline, CDR1 is LGHDT and CDR2 YNNKEL (reference sequence). The CDR3 is 16 amino acids.

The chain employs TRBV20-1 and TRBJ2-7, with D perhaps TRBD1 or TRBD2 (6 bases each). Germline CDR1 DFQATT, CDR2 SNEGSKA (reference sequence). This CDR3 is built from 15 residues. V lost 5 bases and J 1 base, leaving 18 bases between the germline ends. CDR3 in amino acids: CSAGGFRGGSYEQYF. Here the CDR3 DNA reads TGCAGTGCTGGGGGGTTCAGGGGTGGGTCCTACGAGCAGTACTTC.

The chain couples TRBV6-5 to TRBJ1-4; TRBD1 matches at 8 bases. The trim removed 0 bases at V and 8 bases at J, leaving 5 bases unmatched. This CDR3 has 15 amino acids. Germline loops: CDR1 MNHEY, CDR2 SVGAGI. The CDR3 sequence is CASSYSQGAWEKLFF. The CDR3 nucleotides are TGTGCCAGCAGTTACTCGCAGGGGGCGTGGGAAAAACTGTTTTTT.

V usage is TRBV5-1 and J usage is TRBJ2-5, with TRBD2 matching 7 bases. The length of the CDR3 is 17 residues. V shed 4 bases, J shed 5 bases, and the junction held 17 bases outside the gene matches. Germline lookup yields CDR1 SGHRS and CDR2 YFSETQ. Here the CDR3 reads CASSPGLPLRWSETQYF. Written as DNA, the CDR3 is TGCGCCAGCAGCCCGGGACTACCCCTAAGGTGGTCTGAGACCCAGTACTTC. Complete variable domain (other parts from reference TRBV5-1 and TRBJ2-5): KAGVTQTPRYLIKTRGQQVTLSCSPISGHRSVSWYQQTPGQGLQFLFEYFSETQRNKGNFPGRFSGRQFSNSRSEMNVSTLELGDSALYLCASSPGLPLRWSETQYFGPGTRLLVL.

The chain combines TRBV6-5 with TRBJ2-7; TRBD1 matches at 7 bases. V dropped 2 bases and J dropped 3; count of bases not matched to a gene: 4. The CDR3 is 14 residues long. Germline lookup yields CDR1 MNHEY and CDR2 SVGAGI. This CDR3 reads CASSYNRGNYEQYF. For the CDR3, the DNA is TGTGCCAGCAGTTACAACAGGGGAAACTACGAGCAGTACTTC.

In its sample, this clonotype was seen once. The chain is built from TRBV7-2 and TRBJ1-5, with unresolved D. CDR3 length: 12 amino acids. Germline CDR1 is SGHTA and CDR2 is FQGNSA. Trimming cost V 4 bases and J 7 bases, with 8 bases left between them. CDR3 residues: CASSSQAQPQHF. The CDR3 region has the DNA TGTGCCAGCAGCTCCCAGGCACAGCCCCAGCATTTT.

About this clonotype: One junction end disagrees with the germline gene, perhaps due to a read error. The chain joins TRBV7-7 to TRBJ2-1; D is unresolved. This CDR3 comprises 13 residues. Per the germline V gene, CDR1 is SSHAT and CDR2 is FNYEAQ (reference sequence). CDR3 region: CASSLLPNDEQFF. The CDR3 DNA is TGTGCTAGCAGCTTATTGCCTAACGATGAGCAGTTCTTC.

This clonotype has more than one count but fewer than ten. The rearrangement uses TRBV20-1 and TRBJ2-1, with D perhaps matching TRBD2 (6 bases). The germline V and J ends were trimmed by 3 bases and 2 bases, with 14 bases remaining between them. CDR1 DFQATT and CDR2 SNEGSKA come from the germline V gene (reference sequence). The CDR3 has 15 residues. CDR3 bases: TGCAGTGCTAGTTCCGGCGGGGCCCCCTACAATGAGCAGTTCTTC. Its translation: CSASSGGAPYNEQFF.

The CDR3 protein is CASSSPTGFESYTF. In DNA form, the CDR3 reads TGTGCCAGCAGCTCGCCGACAGGGTTTGAGAGCTACACCTTC. The gene calls are TRBV3-1 and TRBJ1-2; 7 nucleotides agree with TRBD1. There are 14 residues in the CDR3. Trimming took 5 bases from V and 9 from J; bases not matched to a gene: 12. Germline V gene lookup returns CDR1 LGHDT and CDR2 YNNKEL (reference sequence).

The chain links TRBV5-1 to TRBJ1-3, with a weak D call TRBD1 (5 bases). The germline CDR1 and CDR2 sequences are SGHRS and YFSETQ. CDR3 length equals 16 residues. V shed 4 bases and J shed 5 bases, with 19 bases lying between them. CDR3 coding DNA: TGCGCCAGCAGCCCGTCGGGGGGTGGAGGTCGAAACACCATATATTTT. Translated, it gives CASSPSGGGGRNTIYF.

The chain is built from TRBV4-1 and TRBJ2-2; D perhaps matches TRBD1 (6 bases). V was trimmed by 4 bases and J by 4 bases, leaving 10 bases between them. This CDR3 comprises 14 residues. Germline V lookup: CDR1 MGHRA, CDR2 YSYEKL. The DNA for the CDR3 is TGCGCCAGCAGCCTTATACAGGGCACCGGGGAGCTGTTTTTT. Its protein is CASSLIQGTGELFF.

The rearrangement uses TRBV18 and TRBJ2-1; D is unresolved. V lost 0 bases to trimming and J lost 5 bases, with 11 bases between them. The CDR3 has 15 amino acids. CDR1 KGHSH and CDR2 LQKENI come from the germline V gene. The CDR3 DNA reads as TGTGCCAGCTCACCACCAGGTCCTCGCAACAATGAGCAGTTCTTC. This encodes CASSPPGPRNNEQFF.

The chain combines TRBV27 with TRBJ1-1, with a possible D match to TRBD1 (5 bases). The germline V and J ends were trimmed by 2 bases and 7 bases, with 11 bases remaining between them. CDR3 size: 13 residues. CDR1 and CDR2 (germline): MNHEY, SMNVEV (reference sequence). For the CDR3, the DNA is TGTGCCAGCAGTTTAGGGGGGGGTCATGAAGCTTTCTTT. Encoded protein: CASSLGGGHEAFF.

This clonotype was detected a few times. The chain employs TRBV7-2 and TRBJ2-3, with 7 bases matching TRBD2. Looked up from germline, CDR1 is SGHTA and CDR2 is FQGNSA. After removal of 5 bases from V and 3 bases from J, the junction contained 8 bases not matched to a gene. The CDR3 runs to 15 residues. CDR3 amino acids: CASSPERTSTDTQYF. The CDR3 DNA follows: TGTGCCAGCAGCCCAGAACGGACTAGTACAGATACGCAGTATTTT. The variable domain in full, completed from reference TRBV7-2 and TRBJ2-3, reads GAGVSQSPSNKVTEKGKDVELRCDPISGHTALYWYRQSLGQGLEFLIYFQGNSAPDKSGLPSDRFSAERTGGSVSTLTIQRTQQEDSAVYLCASSPERTSTDTQYFGPGTRLTVL.

CDR3 nucleotides: TGCGCCAGCAGCCTACAGGGTAGATCAGATACGCAGTATTTT. It translates to CASSLQGRSDTQYF. The chain links TRBV5-1 to TRBJ2-3; weak D call: TRBD1 (6 bases). Germline CDR1 is SGHRS and CDR2 is YFSETQ. CDR3 length: 14 amino acids. The V end was cut by 4 bases, the J end by 4 bases, with 13 bases between.

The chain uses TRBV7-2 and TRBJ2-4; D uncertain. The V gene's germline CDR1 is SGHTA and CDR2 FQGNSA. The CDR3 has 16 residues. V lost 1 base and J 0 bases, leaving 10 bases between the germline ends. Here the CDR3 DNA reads TGTGCCAGCAGCTTAGAGTCGTGGGTAGCCAAAAACATTCAGTACTTC. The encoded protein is CASSLESWVAKNIQYF.

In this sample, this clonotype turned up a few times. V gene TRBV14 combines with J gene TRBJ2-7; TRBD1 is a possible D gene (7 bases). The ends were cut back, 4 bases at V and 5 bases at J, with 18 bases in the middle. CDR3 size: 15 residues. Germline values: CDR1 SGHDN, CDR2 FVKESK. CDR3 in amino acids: CASSPTGDRVHEQYF. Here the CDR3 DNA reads TGTGCCAGCAGCCCGACGGGAGACAGGGTGCACGAGCAGTACTTC.